The 29 T cell receptor beta chains listed next were all sequenced from one sample in a study of T-cell memory formation after mild COVID-19. MiXCR, applied by TCRdb to the 5' RACE reads, yields one record per CDR3 protein. This sample has 45,000 to 50,000 distinct CDR3 sequences; around 7% occur once, and the top ten carry 1.4%. Sequences were obtained from PBMCs or a T cell subset sorted from them (not recorded which). These receptors were taken from a man younger than 30 who had mild COVID-19 (a few samples of this study predate the infection). Cell type and time point are not known.

The chain employs TRBV18 and TRBJ2-4, with 7 bases lining up with TRBD1. J was trimmed by 5 bases and V by 3 bases; bases with no gene match: 4. Germline V gives CDR1 KGHSH, CDR2 LQKENI. The CDR3 extends over 14 amino acids. The CDR3, as DNA: TGTGCCAGCTCACCTTGGGACAGAGAAAACATTCAGTACTTC. Translation gives CASSPWDRENIQYF.

At least ten counts were recorded for this clonotype. This chain connects TRBV6-2 or TRBV6-3 to TRBJ1-2; D is undetermined. Germline V gene data show CDR1 as MNHEY and CDR2 as SVGEGT. This CDR3 spans 18 amino acids. V was pared by 4 bases and J by 0 bases, with 21 bases between. CDR3 DNA sequence: TGTGCCAGCAGTTCCTTCCCAAGGTTAGCGGAGGCTAACTATGGCTACACCTTC. Its protein product is CASSSFPRLAEANYGYTF.

The CDR3 sequence is CSAAEQGAINEQFF. CDR3 bases: TGCAGCGCTGCTGAACAGGGGGCAATCAATGAGCAGTTCTTC. The chain is built from TRBV29-1 and TRBJ2-1; 9 bases are a match to TRBD1. Germline CDR1 and CDR2: SQVTM and ANQGSEA. The CDR3 sequence is 14 residues long. Trimming at V came to 7 bases and at J to 6 bases, leaving 10 bases not matched to a gene.

This clonotype was detected only a few times. The chain recombines TRBV7-9 with TRBJ2-3; D uncertain. V lost 1 base and J 6 bases, leaving 5 bases between the germline ends. Germline assignment: CDR1 SEHNR and CDR2 FQNEAQ (reference sequence). The CDR3 has 12 residues. The CDR3 is CASSLEPDTQYF. In DNA, the CDR3 is TGTGCCAGCAGCTTAGAGCCGGATACGCAGTATTTT.

The rearrangement links TRBV7-2 to TRBJ1-1; D gene unclear. From germline, CDR1 is SGHTA and CDR2 FQGNSA. This CDR3 contains 14 residues. Deletions cut 3 bases from V and 0 bases from J, with 8 bases between. The CDR3 sequence: CASSFGSLNTEAFF. The DNA of the CDR3 is TGTGCCAGCAGCTTCGGGTCCCTGAACACTGAAGCTTTCTTT.

This clonotype was seen many times. The CDR3 nucleotides are TGTGCCAGCAGTTACGAAAGACAGACCCCGTTCCAGTACTTC. It codes for CASSYERQTPFQYF. The chain carries TRBV6-5 and TRBJ2-5, with D perhaps matching TRBD1 (5 bases). CDR1 is MNHEY and CDR2 is SVGAGI in the germline V gene. This CDR3 spans 14 amino acids. V was shortened by 2 bases and J by 10 bases, with 17 bases between the two germline ends.

This sequence joins TRBV11-2 and TRBJ1-2; D may be TRBD1 (6 bases). The V gene's germline CDR1 is SGHAT and CDR2 FQNNGV. This CDR3 is 13 amino acids long. V was shortened by 6 bases and J by 7 bases, with 15 bases between the two germline ends. The CDR3 bases are TGTGCCAGCAGTCCCACAGGGTCCGCTGGCTACACCTTC. Its protein is CASSPTGSAGYTF.

The J gene is TRBJ2-5, the V gene TRBV12-3 or TRBV12-4; the D gene is possibly TRBD2 (6 bases). The CDR3 consists of 14 residues. V gave up 7 bases and J gave up 7 bases, with 19 bases separating them. The CDR3: CASTLRGTKGTQYF. The CDR3 DNA is TGTGCCAGCACCCTCCGCGGGACCAAAGGGACCCAGTACTTC.

This rearrangement joins TRBV7-6 to TRBJ2-3; 8 bases map to TRBD2. The CDR3 loop spans 16 amino acids. Trimming took 6 bases from V and 1 from J; bases not matched to a gene: 9. The germline CDR1 and CDR2 sequences are SGHVS and FNYEAQ. CDR3 amino acids: CASSLASGGGTDTQYF. CDR3 nucleotide sequence: TGTGCCAGCAGTCTCGCAAGCGGGGGCGGCACAGATACGCAGTATTTT.

This clonotype showed up many times. The CDR3 region has the DNA TGTGCCAGCAGCCGTAACCCAGCAACCCACACAGATACGCAGTATTTT. Protein sequence: CASSRNPATHTDTQYF. This chain uses TRBV7-2 with TRBJ2-3; no reliable D call. The V end lost 5 bases, the J end lost 2 bases, and 17 bases lay between the germline ends. Germline lookup yields CDR1 SGHTA and CDR2 FQGNSA. The CDR3 sequence is 16 residues long. Full variable domain (missing parts from reference TRBV7-2 and TRBJ2-3): GAGVSQSPSNKVTEKGKDVELRCDPISGHTALYWYRQSLGQGLEFLIYFQGNSAPDKSGLPSDRFSAERTGGSVSTLTIQRTQQEDSAVYLCASSRNPATHTDTQYFGPGTRLTVL.

This clonotype has only a few counts. The chain combines TRBV7-2 with TRBJ1-2; D not resolved. This CDR3 comprises 18 residues. Germline values: CDR1 SGHTA, CDR2 FQGNSA. V lost 5 bases and J lost 0, with 22 bases in between. This CDR3 reads CASSLSFLAETTNYGYTF. The CDR3 nucleotides are TGTGCCAGCAGCCTTAGTTTTCTCGCGGAGACAACTAACTATGGCTACACCTTC.

This clonotype was observed many times. The CDR3 coding sequence is TGTGCCAGCAGCCCAACCACTAACTATGGCTACACCTTC. Its translation: CASSPTTNYGYTF. The V and J genes are TRBV7-3 and TRBJ1-2; D ambiguous. The CDR3 loop spans 13 amino acids. From germline, CDR1 is SGHTA and CDR2 FQGTGA. V was shortened by 5 bases and J by 0 bases, with 7 bases between the two germline ends.

This clonotype was counted a few times. This chain links TRBV7-9 with TRBJ1-4, with unresolved D. The CDR3 is 16 residues long. The germline CDR1 and CDR2 sequences are SEHNR and FQNEAQ (reference sequence). The V gene lost 5 bases and the J gene lost 2 bases, with 15 bases spanning the gap. The DNA for the CDR3 is TGTGCCAGCAGCCCCTCTGGATCGAGGACTAATGAAAAACTGTTTTTT. Protein sequence: CASSPSGSRTNEKLFF.

The chain employs TRBV6-2 or TRBV6-3 and TRBJ2-4, with D possibly being TRBD1 (7 bases). The CDR3 contains 16 residues. V lost 2 bases and J 5 bases, leaving 16 bases between the germline ends. From germline, CDR1 is MNHEY and CDR2 SVGEGT. In nucleotides, the CDR3 is TGTGCCAGCAGTTACCCTCGACAGGGCGGGGAAAACATTCAGTACTTC. It yields the protein CASSYPRQGGENIQYF.

This chain joins TRBV5-1 and TRBJ2-1, with D possibly being TRBD2 (6 bases). This CDR3 is 16 amino acids long. V was trimmed by 4 bases and J by 5 bases, leaving 19 bases between them. Germline assignment: CDR1 SGHRS and CDR2 YFSETQ. The CDR3 nucleotides read TGCGCCAGCAGCCCTCGGGGGTCCCCTTTCGACAATGAGCAGTTCTTC. Residues: CASSPRGSPFDNEQFF. Supplemented by reference TRBV5-1 and TRBJ2-1, the full variable domain reads KAGVTQTPRYLIKTRGQQVTLSCSPISGHRSVSWYQQTPGQGLQFLFEYFSETQRNKGNFPGRFSGRQFSNSRSEMNVSTLELGDSALYLCASSPRGSPFDNEQFFGPGTRLTVL.

The V and J genes are TRBV6-5 and TRBJ1-2, with D maybe TRBD1 (5 bases). Per germline, CDR1 MNHEY and CDR2 SVGAGI. V was shortened by 0 bases and J by 4 bases, with 15 bases between the two germline ends. CDR3 size: 16 residues. The CDR3 spells CASSYSMGLPSYGYTF. In DNA, the CDR3 is TGTGCCAGCAGTTACTCGATGGGGCTTCCCTCCTATGGCTACACCTTC.

The V call is TRBV27, the J call TRBJ1-4, with unresolved D. The CDR3 spans 15 residues. Germline values: CDR1 MNHEY, CDR2 SMNVEV (reference sequence). The ends were cut back, 3 bases at V and 8 bases at J, with 16 bases in the middle. DNA for the CDR3: TGTGCCAGCAGTTTTGTCACGGGGATCGGGGAAAAACTGTTTTTT. Protein product: CASSFVTGIGEKLFF.

In this sample, this clonotype turned up a few times. This chain uses TRBV5-1 with TRBJ2-3; 8 nucleotides align to TRBD2. J was trimmed by 4 bases and V by 1 base; bases with no gene match: 2. The CDR3 consists of 14 residues. Germline CDR1 reads SGHRS; CDR2 reads YFSETQ. DNA of the CDR3: TGCGCCAGCAGCTTGACCGGGAGGGCAGATACGCAGTATTTT. Its translation is CASSLTGRADTQYF.

The chain combines TRBV6-2 or TRBV6-3 with TRBJ1-6; D is uncertain. There are 14 residues in the CDR3. Germline-derived CDR1 and CDR2 are MNHEY and SVGEGT. The germline V and J ends were trimmed by 5 bases and 7 bases, with 12 bases remaining between them. The CDR3 sequence is CASSPYEANSPLHF. The DNA of the CDR3 is TGTGCCAGCAGTCCATACGAGGCCAATTCACCCCTCCACTTT.

Comment on this clonotype: One end of the junction fails to match germline, which may point to a read error. For the CDR3, the DNA is TGTGCCAGCAGCCAGCGGACAGGATCCAATTCACCCATCCACTTT. The encoded protein is CASSQRTGSNSPIHF. The J gene is TRBJ1-6, the V gene TRBV7-9, with 7 bases aligning to TRBD1. Germline V gene sequence: CDR1 SEHNR, CDR2 FQNEAQ (reference sequence). This CDR3 has 15 residues.

CDR3 protein: CASTQGGVGYTF. The DNA of the CDR3 is TGTGCCAGCACTCAGGGGGGCGTAGGCTACACCTTC. The V call is TRBV28, the J call TRBJ1-2; 7 bases agree with TRBD1. V shed 7 bases, J shed 8 bases, and the junction held 7 bases outside the gene matches. CDR3 length: 12 residues. CDR1 MDHEN and CDR2 SYDVKM come from the germline V gene.

This clonotype was counted a few times. This chain connects TRBV6-5 to TRBJ2-5; 8 nucleotides line up with TRBD1. From germline, CDR1 is MNHEY and CDR2 SVGAGI. The J segment lost 4 bases and the V segment lost 6 bases, leaving 7 bases of the junction unmatched. The CDR3 runs 14 residues. The CDR3 protein is CASRLQGAGETQYF. The CDR3 bases are TGTGCCAGCAGGCTTCAGGGGGCCGGAGAGACCCAGTACTTC.

This clonotype was observed a few times. This rearrangement joins TRBV9 to TRBJ2-2; no clear D gene. The CDR3 contains 15 residues. Looked up from germline, CDR1 is SGDLS and CDR2 is YYNGEE. V lost 4 bases to trimming and J lost 8 bases, with 18 bases between them. The CDR3 nucleotides read TGTGCCAGCAGCCTAAGACCCAACCGTGGTGGGGAGCTGTTTTTT. Protein sequence: CASSLRPNRGGELFF.

This clonotype was recorded a few times. J is TRBJ1-5 and V is TRBV12-3 or TRBV12-4, with D possibly being TRBD1 (5 bases). V shed 3 bases and J shed 1 base, with 7 bases lying between them. The CDR3 has 14 amino acids. The CDR3: CASSLAGSNQPQHF. CDR3 nucleotide sequence: TGTGCCAGCAGTTTGGCAGGGAGCAATCAGCCCCAGCATTTT.

The gene calls are TRBV14 and TRBJ2-6; D is perhaps TRBD1 or TRBD2 (6 bases each). The CDR3 covers 19 residues. Germline V gene data show CDR1 as SGHDN and CDR2 as FVKESK. Trimming took 0 bases from V and 0 from J, leaving 15 bases between them. The CDR3 nucleotides read TGTGCCAGCAGCCAAGATTCGAGGGGGGCCTACTCTGGGGCCAACGTCCTGACTTTC. Amino acids: CASSQDSRGAYSGANVLTF.

This clonotype was counted many times. J is TRBJ1-1 and V is TRBV11-2, with D perhaps matching TRBD1 (5 bases). Trimming left V 5 bases short and J 1 base short, with 11 bases between. Germline loops: CDR1 SGHAT, CDR2 FQNNGV. CDR3 size: 14 residues. In DNA, the CDR3 is TGTGCCAGCAGCGTACTCAGGGAGAACACTGAAGCTTTCTTT. It encodes CASSVLRENTEAFF.

This clonotype occurred a few times. V is TRBV20-1 and J is TRBJ2-1; 12 bases are shared with TRBD2. From germline, CDR1 is DFQATT and CDR2 SNEGSKA (reference sequence). The V segment lost 4 bases and the J segment 7 bases; nucleotides outside the gene matches: 8. CDR3 size: 15 residues. In DNA form, the CDR3 reads TGCAGTGCTAACCCGGCTAGCGGGGGGGATAATGAGCAGTTCTTC. It is translated as CSANPASGGDNEQFF.

This clonotype was detected many times. The rearrangement joins TRBV24-1 to TRBJ2-1, with D possibly TRBD2 on 6 matching bases. Trimming cost V 2 bases and J 7 bases, with 17 bases left between them. Per the germline V gene, CDR1 is KGHDR and CDR2 is SFDVKD. This CDR3 spans 16 amino acids. As DNA, the CDR3 is TGTGCCACCAGTGATTCGGGGGTCCCCGGGGGTAATGAGCAGTTCTTC. This codes for CATSDSGVPGGNEQFF.

This clonotype was observed a handful of times. The chain is built from TRBV7-2 and TRBJ2-7; possibly TRBD2 for D (5 bases). Germline V CDR1 and CDR2: SGHTA, FQGNSA. Trimming took 0 bases from V and 2 from J, leaving 8 bases between them. The CDR3 has 14 residues. CDR3 loop: CASSLAGSAYEQYF. DNA of the CDR3: TGTGCCAGCAGCTTAGCAGGGAGCGCCTACGAGCAGTACTTC.